Presented here are 16 T cell receptor beta chains from one specimen sequenced in a study of blood T cells in healthy people across ages. Using a J-beta primer mix together with a sample-barcoded 5' primer, a second PCR was run for roughly 6 to 12 cycles. TCRdb re-called the 5' RACE reads with MiXCR, one entry per CDR3 protein. Of some 800,000 distinct CDR3 sequences detected, under 45% appear once; the ten largest clones hold roughly 19%. The sample consisted of blood. All receptors derive from a man in his 60s in good health.

This chain links TRBV6-5 with TRBJ2-3; D unresolved. The CDR3 runs to 13 residues. Germline V lookup: CDR1 MNHEY, CDR2 SVGAGI. V was pared by 6 bases and J by 0 bases, with 7 bases between. DNA for the CDR3: TGTGCCAGCAGGGACGACAGCACAGATACGCAGTATTTT. Protein product: CASRDDSTDTQYF.

This CDR3 is CASSQHRATNEKLFF. Written as DNA, the CDR3 is TGTGCCAGCAGTCAACACAGGGCAACTAATGAAAAACTGTTTTTT. This chain joins TRBV28 and TRBJ1-4; weak D call: TRBD1 (6 bases). V gave up 5 bases and J gave up 0 bases, with 10 bases separating them. The V gene's germline CDR1 is MDHEN and CDR2 SYDVKM. This CDR3 has 15 residues.

V and J are TRBV3-1 and TRBJ2-7, with D tentatively TRBD2 (5 bases). V lost 1 base to trimming and J lost 7 bases, with 17 bases between them. CDR3 length: 15 amino acids. Germline V lookup: CDR1 LGHDT, CDR2 YNNKEL (reference sequence). For the CDR3, the DNA is TGTGCCAGCAGCCAAGTAGTCCGGACTGCCTGGGAGCAGTACTTC. Translating gives CASSQVVRTAWEQYF.

The gene calls are TRBV28 and TRBJ2-2; D is perhaps TRBD1 (6 bases). The ends were cut back, 6 bases at V and 5 bases at J, with 16 bases in the middle. The germline V gene encodes CDR1 MDHEN and CDR2 SYDVKM. The CDR3 has 15 amino acids. CDR3 coding DNA: TGTGCCAGCAGCCTCTACGACAGGAGAACCGGGGAGCTGTTTTTT. It codes for CASSLYDRRTGELFF.

This clonotype came up once. This chain uses TRBV20-1 with TRBJ1-4, with D hard to call. The germline V and J ends were trimmed by 3 bases and 1 base, with 6 bases remaining between them. The CDR3 has 13 amino acids. Germline-derived CDR1 and CDR2 are DFQATT and SNEGSKA (reference sequence). In DNA, the CDR3 is TGCAGTGCTAGGAGTTTAACTAATGAAAAACTGTTTTTT. Its protein is CSARSLTNEKLFF.

This clonotype has at least ten counts. The chain employs TRBV7-2 and TRBJ2-5; D unclear. Trimming stripped 3 bases from V and 7 bases from J, with 9 bases between. The CDR3 totals 12 residues. Germline CDR1 reads SGHTA; CDR2 reads FQGNSA. For the CDR3, the DNA is TGTGCCAGCAGCTTTGGGATAGGGACCCAGTACTTC. Protein sequence: CASSFGIGTQYF. The full variable domain, its missing parts supplied by reference TRBV7-2 and TRBJ2-5, is GAGVSQSPSNKVTEKGKDVELRCDPISGHTALYWYRQSLGQGLEFLIYFQGNSAPDKSGLPSDRFSAERTGGSVSTLTIQRTQQEDSAVYLCASSFGIGTQYFGPGTRLLVL.

This chain links TRBV28 with TRBJ1-5; D is ambiguous. CDR1 is MDHEN, CDR2 SYDVKM, per germline. V was cut by 6 bases and J by 11 bases, with 14 bases left in between. There are 12 residues in the CDR3. The CDR3 DNA sequence: TGTGCCAGCAGACCCAGCGCTAAGGCCCAGCATTTT. This codes for CASRPSAKAQHF.

The chain uses TRBV20-1 and TRBJ2-5; 9 bases map to TRBD2. The CDR3 covers 16 residues. The V and J ends lost 1 base and 9 bases, in that order; junction bases with no gene match: 15. Germline V gives CDR1 DFQATT, CDR2 SNEGSKA (reference sequence). The CDR3, as DNA: TGCAGTGCTAGAGGACGAGCGGGGGGCAAGGAGAGGGCCCAGTACTTC. It is translated as CSARGRAGGKERAQYF.

V and J are TRBV5-6 and TRBJ2-7; 8 positions match TRBD1. CDR1 is SGHDT, CDR2 YYEEEE, per germline. The junction had 4 bases not matched to a gene; V was cut back by 4 bases and J by 4 bases. The CDR3 loop spans 13 amino acids. CDR3 in DNA: TGTGCCAGCAGCGGACAGGGTCGGTACGAGCAGTACTTC. Protein product: CASSGQGRYEQYF.

The CDR3 DNA is TGTGCCAGCGGATGGACGGTCAAAGAGACCCAGTACTTC. Its translation is CASGWTVKETQYF. The rearrangement uses TRBV7-6 and TRBJ2-5; D not resolved. Germline loops: CDR1 SGHVS, CDR2 FNYEAQ. Trimming shortened V by 8 bases and J by 3 bases, and 13 bases separated the two germline ends. The CDR3 spans 13 residues.

In the case of this clonotype: The junction does not match germline at one end; this may be a read error. The DNA of the CDR3 is TGCAGGGCTATTGGTCAGCCCCAGCATTTT. Encoded protein: CRAIGQPQHF. The chain links TRBV20-1 to TRBJ1-5; unclear D gene. This CDR3 has 10 residues. From germline, CDR1 is DFQATT and CDR2 SNEGSKA (reference sequence).

This clonotype was counted at least ten times. The rearrangement joins TRBV28 to TRBJ2-1; TRBD2 agrees at 10 bases. The CDR3 is made up of 12 amino acids. Germline V gene sequence: CDR1 MDHEN, CDR2 SYDVKM. Trimming at V came to 7 bases and at J to 15 bases, leaving 9 bases not matched to a gene. CDR3 nucleotides: TGTGCCAGCACTAGCGGGGGTCGAGATGGGTTCTTC. Translation: CASTSGGRDGFF. Based on the CDR3 plus reference TRBV28 and TRBJ2-1, the full variable domain is DVKVTQSSRYLVKRTGEKVFLECVQDMDHENMFWYRQDPGLGLRLIYFSYDVKMKEKGDIPEGYSVSREKKERFSLILESASTNQTSMYLCASTSGGRDGFFGPGTRLTVL.

V is TRBV4-1 and J is TRBJ2-1; D is unclear. CDR1 MGHRA and CDR2 YSYEKL come from the germline V gene. The CDR3 contains 18 residues. V was pared by 3 bases and J by 0 bases, with 18 bases between. The CDR3 region has the DNA TGCGCCAGCAGCCATCCTACCGACTCCGCCCTCTCCTACAATGAGCAGTTCTTC. Translating it yields CASSHPTDSALSYNEQFF.

The rearrangement links TRBV6-2 or TRBV6-3 to TRBJ2-2; unclear D gene. Trimming cost V 10 bases and J 6 bases, with 12 bases left between them. The CDR3 loop spans 12 amino acids. The germline V gene has CDR1 MNHEY and CDR2 SVGEGT. The CDR3 DNA reads as TGTGCCATTAATAGTGGTCCCGGGGAGCTGTTTTTT. Translation: CAINSGPGELFF.

V and J are TRBV7-2 and TRBJ1-4; D unresolved. V shed 5 bases and J shed 4 bases, with 11 bases lying between them. CDR1 is SGHTA and CDR2 is FQGNSA in the germline V gene. This CDR3 region has 14 residues. The CDR3 reads CASSPQWGNEKLFF. For the CDR3, the DNA is TGTGCCAGCAGCCCCCAGTGGGGTAATGAAAAACTGTTTTTT.

This clonotype was observed a few times. V and J are TRBV10-3 and TRBJ1-2; D gene ambiguous. The CDR3 extends over 13 amino acids. V was trimmed by 2 bases and J by 4 bases, leaving 8 bases between them. CDR1 is ENHRY and CDR2 is SYGVKD in the germline V gene. CDR3 in amino acids: CAISEGGAYGYTF. CDR3 nucleotide sequence: TGTGCCATCAGTGAGGGCGGTGCCTATGGCTACACCTTC.